A single sample is the source of the 6 T cell receptor beta chains below, sequenced in a study of T-cell memory formation after mild COVID-19. One entry per CDR3 protein, called by TCRdb with MiXCR from the 5' RACE reads. The data show 400,000 or so distinct CDR3 sequences, roughly 20% seen once. Sequencing was carried out using PBMCs or a T cell subset sorted from them (not recorded which). These receptors all stem from an adult woman who had mild COVID-19 (a few samples of this study predate the infection). Cell type and time point are not known.

The chain uses TRBV6-5 and TRBJ1-1; D is unclear. Germline V CDR1 and CDR2: MNHEY, SVGAGI. The CDR3 extends over 14 amino acids. V was pared by 6 bases and J by 0 bases, with 11 bases between. The CDR3 nucleotides read TGTGCCAGCAGAGACGCTAGACTGAACACTGAAGCTTTCTTT. Translation gives CASRDARLNTEAFF.

The CDR3 here is CASITTGSLGNTIYF. CDR3 sequence (DNA): TGTGCCAGCATTACCACAGGGAGCCTTGGAAACACCATATATTTT. J is TRBJ1-3 and V is TRBV7-2, with D perhaps TRBD1 (6 bases). This CDR3 spans 15 amino acids. V was shortened by 7 bases and J by 3 bases, with 16 bases between the two germline ends. Germline V gene sequence: CDR1 SGHTA, CDR2 FQGNSA.

This clonotype was observed once. The rearrangement uses TRBV7-2 and TRBJ1-2; D may be TRBD1 (5 bases). The CDR3 runs to 16 residues. Deletions cut 5 bases from V and 7 bases from J, with 23 bases between. The germline gives CDR1 SGHTA, CDR2 FQGNSA. CDR3 residues: CASSRAVGRLKGGYTF. Written as DNA, the CDR3 is TGTGCCAGCAGCCGAGCGGTGGGACGGCTTAAGGGTGGCTACACCTTC.

The chain has TRBV12-3 or TRBV12-4 and TRBJ2-7, with a tentative D call TRBD2 (5 bases). Trimming stripped 3 bases from V and 7 bases from J, with 10 bases between. The CDR3 extends over 12 amino acids. CDR3 sequence (DNA): TGTGCCAGCAGTTTCGGGGTGAGAGAGCAGTACTTC. This sequence encodes CASSFGVREQYF.

This chain's CDR3 is CASSYRLSTF. CDR3 sequence (DNA): TGTGCCAGCAGCTACAGACTCTCCACCTTC. This sequence joins TRBV2 and TRBJ1-2; D remains ambiguous. The germline V and J ends were trimmed by 6 bases and 13 bases, with 12 bases remaining between them. There are 10 residues in the CDR3. Germline CDR1 reads SNHLY; CDR2 reads FYNNEI.

The J gene is TRBJ2-3, the V gene TRBV12-3 or TRBV12-4, with TRBD1 matching 7 bases. This CDR3 has 14 residues. J lost 5 bases, V lost 6 bases, and 8 bases had no gene match. Here the CDR3 reads CASRSTGLRDTQYF. The CDR3 coding sequence is TGTGCCAGCAGATCGACAGGGCTCAGAGATACGCAGTATTTT.